This T cell receptor beta chain was recorded in a study of radiotherapy plus CTLA-4 blockade in lung cancer. On the study more broadly: Across the patients, objective responses occurred in about 19%, and disease control in roughly 30%. Study-wide findings and caveats: Radiotherapy with ipilimumab was followed by blood expansion of tumor-derived clones. Alongside interferon-beta, early blood T cell clone dynamics were reportedly the best predictor of response.

The data were produced by immunoSEQ multiplex PCR, yet TCRdb's version contains in-frame clones alone and is incomplete. The table has about 60,000 clones, about 85% seen once. Germline V lookup: CDR1 MGHRA, CDR2 YSYEKL. Trimming pared 2 bases from V and 0 bases from J, leaving 12 bases between. CDR3 size: 16 residues. In the case of this clone: What it binds is unknown.

Focal radiation plus CTLA-4 blockade with ipilimumab was given to patients with chemo-refractory metastatic non-small-cell lung cancer. The rearrangement links TRBV4-1 to TRBJ2-3; D gene uncertain. The sequenced sample was peripheral blood, obtained from a patient treated with radiotherapy plus ipilimumab. The origin of this receptor is a human donor with non-small cell lung cancer who had a partial response to radiotherapy plus ipilimumab. The CDR3 region has the DNA TGCGCCAGCAGCCAACGACCGACACCTAGCACAGATACGCAGTATTTT. This gives the protein CASSQRPTPSTDTQYF.